This paragraph reports one T cell receptor beta chain. Its antigen is not known. Clones were read by immunoSEQ multiplex PCR, and TCRdb kept only the in-frame ones, dropping some. This sample yields about 42,000 clones, of which 70% to 90% are seen a single time; 21% belongs to the top ten. The data stem from a study of OX40 agonist ivuxolimab in advanced cancers. Across the study: Patients received intravenous ivuxolimab every 2 weeks at 0.01 to 10 mg/kg. Patients with prior anti-PD-1, anti-PD-L1 or anti-CTLA-4 therapy were eligible; roughly 40% had some.

Study outcomes and limitations: Doses of 0.1 to 3.0 mg/kg were accompanied by clonal expansion of CD4+ and CD8+ blood T cells by week 6.

This CDR3 is built from 15 residues. Trimming removed 0 bases from V and 6 bases from J, with 14 bases in between. Germline V gives CDR1 SGDLS, CDR2 YYNGEE. Blood got drawn at baseline, again on cycle 4 day 1, and then on cycle 7 day 1. The chain couples TRBV9 to TRBJ2-3; D possibly uses TRBD1 or TRBD2 (6 bases each). This receptor was taken from an adult with an advanced solid tumor such as melanoma, head and neck, liver or kidney cancer. The source was CD4+ or CD8+ T cells sorted from blood, collected in a trial of the OX40 agonist ivuxolimab. The CDR3 coding sequence is TGTGCCAGCAGCGTAGCTGAAGGGGGGCTGGATACGCAGTATTTT. Amino acids: CASSVAEGGLDTQYF. The full variable domain, rest sourced from reference TRBV9 and TRBJ2-3, is DSGVTQTPKHLITATGQRVTLRCSPRSGDLSVYWYQQSLDQGLQFLIQYYNGEERAKGNILERFSAQQFPDLHSELNLSSLELGDSALYFCASSVAEGGLDTQYFGPGTRLTVL.